Following are 3 T cell receptor beta chains from one sample sequenced in a study of cytomegalovirus exposure and HLA in healthy donors. The PCR was carried out with 60 Vbeta primers and 13 Jbeta primers. Measured with immunoSEQ multiplex PCR; TCRdb has only the in-frame clones, and not every one. This table lists over 75,000 clones. The sequencing sample was made of PBMCs. These TCRs come from a girl under 18 in good health and CMV-seropositive.

The rearrangement joins TRBV6-1 to TRBJ1-6; perhaps TRBD1 as D (6 bases). CDR1 and CDR2 (germline): MNHNS, SASEGT. The length of the CDR3 is 15 residues. V shed 6 bases and J shed 9 bases, with 18 bases lying between them. CDR3 amino acids: CASSLSEGVASPLHF. CDR3 bases: TGTGCCAGCAGCCTCTCCGAGGGGGTAGCTTCACCCCTCCACTTT.

The J gene is TRBJ1-1, the V gene TRBV2; 12 bases fit TRBD1. There are 16 residues in the CDR3. Germline V gene data show CDR1 as SNHLY and CDR2 as FYNNEI. V lost 8 bases to trimming and J lost 1 base; unmatched junction nucleotides: 8. The CDR3 nucleotides read TGTGCCAGCGGACGGGACAGGGGGCCCCAGAACACTGAAGCTTTCTTT. It translates to CASGRDRGPQNTEAFF.

The chain combines TRBV5-1 with TRBJ2-7; 10 bases match TRBD1. CDR1 and CDR2 from the germline V gene are SGHRS and YFSETQ. The CDR3 totals 15 residues. The junction had 9 bases not matched to a gene; V was cut back by 4 bases and J by 5 bases. This CDR3 reads CASSQSQTGGDEQYF. The CDR3 DNA reads as TGCGCCAGCAGCCAGAGTCAGACAGGGGGCGACGAGCAGTACTTC. Using reference TRBV5-1 and TRBJ2-7 for the parts outside the CDR3, the full variable domain is KAGVTQTPRYLIKTRGQQVTLSCSPISGHRSVSWYQQTPGQGLQFLFEYFSETQRNKGNFPGRFSGRQFSNSRSEMNVSTLELGDSALYLCASSQSQTGGDEQYFGPGTRLTVT.